This TCR beta chain was sequenced during a study of control samples from healthy donors and cancer patients. Trimming took 11 bases from V and 4 from J; bases not matched to a gene: 14. The CDR3 is made up of 15 amino acids. Germline V CDR1 and CDR2: MDHEN, SYDVKM. Using immunoSEQ multiplex PCR, the repertoire was profiled, and TCRdb retains in-frame clones only, with some absent. This sample has 150,000 to 200,000 clones, with about 91% found just once. The sample was blood. The sequence was obtained from a woman under 40 in good health. The chain couples TRBV28 to TRBJ2-4; 7 bases agree with TRBD1. The CDR3 loop is CAAEDRARLKNIQYF. CDR3 DNA: TGTGCCGCGGAAGACAGGGCCCGTTTAAAAAACATTCAGTACTTC.